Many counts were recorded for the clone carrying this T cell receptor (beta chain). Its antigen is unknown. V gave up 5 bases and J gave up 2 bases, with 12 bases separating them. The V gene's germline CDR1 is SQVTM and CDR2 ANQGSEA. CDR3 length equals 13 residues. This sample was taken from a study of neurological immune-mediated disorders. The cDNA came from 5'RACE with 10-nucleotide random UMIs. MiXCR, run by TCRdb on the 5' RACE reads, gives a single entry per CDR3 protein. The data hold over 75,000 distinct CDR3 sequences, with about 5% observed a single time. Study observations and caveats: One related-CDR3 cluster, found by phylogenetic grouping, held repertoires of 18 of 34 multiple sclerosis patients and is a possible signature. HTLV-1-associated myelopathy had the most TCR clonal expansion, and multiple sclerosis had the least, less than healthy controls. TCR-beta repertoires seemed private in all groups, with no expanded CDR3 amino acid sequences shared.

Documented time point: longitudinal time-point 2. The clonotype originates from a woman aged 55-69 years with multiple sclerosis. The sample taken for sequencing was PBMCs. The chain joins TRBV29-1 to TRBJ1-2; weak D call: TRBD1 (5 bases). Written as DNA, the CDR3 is TGCAGCGTTCCAGAACGGGGGAACTATGGCTACACCTTC. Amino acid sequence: CSVPERGNYGYTF. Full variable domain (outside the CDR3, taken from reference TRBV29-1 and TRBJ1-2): SAVISQKPSRDICQRGTSLTIQCQVDSQVTMMFWYRQQPGQSLTLIATANQGSEATYESGFVIDKFPISRPNLTFSTLTVSNMSPEDSSIYLCSVPERGNYGYTFGSGTRLTVV.